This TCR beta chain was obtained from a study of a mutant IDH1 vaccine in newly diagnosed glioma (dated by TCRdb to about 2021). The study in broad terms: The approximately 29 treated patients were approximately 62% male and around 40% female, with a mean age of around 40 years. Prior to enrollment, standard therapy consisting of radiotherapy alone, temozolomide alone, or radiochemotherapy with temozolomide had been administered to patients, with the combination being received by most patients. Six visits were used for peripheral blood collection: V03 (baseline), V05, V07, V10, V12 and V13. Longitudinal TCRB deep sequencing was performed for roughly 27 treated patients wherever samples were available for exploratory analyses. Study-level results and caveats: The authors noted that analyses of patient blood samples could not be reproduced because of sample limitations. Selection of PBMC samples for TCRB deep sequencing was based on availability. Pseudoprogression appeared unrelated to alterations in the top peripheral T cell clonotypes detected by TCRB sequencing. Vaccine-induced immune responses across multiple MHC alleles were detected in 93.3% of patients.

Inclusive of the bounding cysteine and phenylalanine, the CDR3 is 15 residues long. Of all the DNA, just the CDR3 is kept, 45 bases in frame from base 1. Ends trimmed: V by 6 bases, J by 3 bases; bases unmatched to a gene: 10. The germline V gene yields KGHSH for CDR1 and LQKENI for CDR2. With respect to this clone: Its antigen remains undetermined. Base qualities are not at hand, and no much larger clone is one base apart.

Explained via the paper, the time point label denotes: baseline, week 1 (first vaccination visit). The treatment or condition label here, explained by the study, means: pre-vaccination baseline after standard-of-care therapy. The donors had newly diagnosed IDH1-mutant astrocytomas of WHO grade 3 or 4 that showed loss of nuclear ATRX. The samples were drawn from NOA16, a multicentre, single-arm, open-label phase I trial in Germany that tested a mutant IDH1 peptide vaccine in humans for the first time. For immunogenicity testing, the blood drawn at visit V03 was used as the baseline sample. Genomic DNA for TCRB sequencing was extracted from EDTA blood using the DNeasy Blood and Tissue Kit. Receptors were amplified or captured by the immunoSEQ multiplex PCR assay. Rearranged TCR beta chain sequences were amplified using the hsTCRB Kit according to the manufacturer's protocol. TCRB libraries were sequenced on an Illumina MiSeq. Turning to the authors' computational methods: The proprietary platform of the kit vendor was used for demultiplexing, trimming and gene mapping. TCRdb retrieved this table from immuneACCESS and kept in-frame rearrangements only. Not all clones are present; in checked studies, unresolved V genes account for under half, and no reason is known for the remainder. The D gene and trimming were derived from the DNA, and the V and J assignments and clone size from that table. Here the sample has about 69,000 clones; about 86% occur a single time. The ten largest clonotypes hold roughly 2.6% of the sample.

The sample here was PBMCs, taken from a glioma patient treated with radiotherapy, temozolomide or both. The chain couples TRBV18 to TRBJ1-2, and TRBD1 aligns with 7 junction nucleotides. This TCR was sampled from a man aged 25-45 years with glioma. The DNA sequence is TGTGCCAGCTCCCTAAACCGGGACAGTGACTATGGCTACACCTTC. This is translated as CASSLNRDSDYGYTF.